This record covers a single TCR beta chain. The CDR3 extends over 18 amino acids. The V gene's germline CDR1 is LNHNV and CDR2 YYDKDF (reference sequence). V was pared by 5 bases and J by 10 bases, with 19 bases of the junction left unmatched. The data are from a study of sequential checkpoint blockade in melanoma. Study context: Patients were randomized 1:1 to nivolumab-then-ipilimumab or ipilimumab-then-nivolumab first-line. After both sequences, patients received maintenance nivolumab.

Only in-frame clones appear in the TCRdb table, and some are missing; sequencing was by immunoSEQ multiplex PCR. The profile shows approximately 10,000 clones, over 60% of them singletons. The treatment: randomized to nivolumab then ipilimumab (arm A) or the reverse (arm B). Patients had received no earlier DNA-damaging chemotherapy. From thawed PBMCs, live CD3+CD8+ cells negative for CD19 and CD56 were sorted. This sequence was found in a human donor with melanoma. The sequences come from CD8+ T cells sorted from blood (inferred from file names), collected from a patient given nivolumab and ipilimumab in sequence. The rearrangement joins TRBV15 to TRBJ2-1; 11 bases are a match to TRBD2. CDR3 amino acids: CATSGQASGGTMGIEQFF. CDR3 bases: TGTGCCACCAGCGGCCAGGCTAGCGGGGGGACGATGGGCATCGAGCAGTTCTTC.